One sample yielded the 32 T cell receptor beta chains listed below, sequenced in a study of T-cell reconstitution after alpha-beta-depleted transplantation in children. Molecular barcoding with unique molecular identifiers was used for the TCRbeta library. From the PCR reads, TCRdb called clonotypes with MiXCR, one entry per CDR3 protein. The sample shows 100,000 or so distinct CDR3 sequences, about 16% of them seen only once. This material consisted of PBMCs, mostly from graft donor cells, taken 180 days after TCRalphabeta/CD19-depleted stem cell transplant. All receptors derive from a male patient aged 2-15 years who had a stem cell transplant for acute lymphoblastic leukemia, so the T cells may come from the graft donor.

V is TRBV5-1 and J is TRBJ1-5; no definite D call. CDR1 and CDR2 (germline): SGHRS, YFSETQ. The CDR3 sequence is 15 residues long. V shed 0 bases and J shed 0 bases, with 7 bases lying between them. The CDR3 DNA reads as TGCGCCAGCAGCTTGGATGGCTATAGCAATCAGCCCCAGCATTTT. Its translation is CASSLDGYSNQPQHF.

A remark on this clonotype: One end of the junction does not line up with germline, which may come from a read error. The chain uses TRBV4-2 and TRBJ2-3; no firm D call. The germline CDR1 and CDR2 sequences are LGHNA and YNFKEQ. CDR3 length equals 17 residues. CDR3 region: CTSRPWVSTPNTDTQYF. Written as DNA, the CDR3 is TGTACCAGCAGGCCGTGGGTCAGTACCCCGAACACAGATACGCAGTATTTT.

V and J are TRBV12-5 and TRBJ1-1; D not resolved. Trimming took off 4 bases at V and 6 bases at J, with 12 bases between the two ends. The CDR3 has 13 residues. Germline loops: CDR1 LGHNT, CDR2 FRNRAP. DNA of the CDR3: TGTGCTAGTGGTTACCCCAACTTCGCTGAAGCTTTCTTT. Its protein product is CASGYPNFAEAFF.

This clonotype came up a few times. The rearrangement joins TRBV20-1 to TRBJ2-3; no firm D call. V was trimmed by 2 bases and J by 0 bases, leaving 9 bases between them. Per the germline V gene, CDR1 is DFQATT and CDR2 is SNEGSKA (reference sequence). This CDR3 has 14 amino acids. The CDR3 DNA reads TGCAGTGCTAGACTTCCACCTAGCACAGATACGCAGTATTTT. The encoded protein is CSARLPPSTDTQYF.

This clonotype has just a few counts. This chain's CDR3 is CSASRALGPQHF. CDR3 nucleotide sequence: TGCAGTGCTAGTAGGGCTTTAGGGCCCCAGCATTTT. The rearrangement links TRBV20-1 to TRBJ1-5, with D uncertain. V lost 3 bases, J lost 9 bases, and 12 bases lay in between. The CDR3 runs 12 residues. CDR1 and CDR2 from the germline V gene are DFQATT and SNEGSKA (reference sequence).

In nucleotides, the CDR3 is TGTGCCAGCAGCTTCGGTCGGACCGAGAGACAAGAGACCCAGTACTTC. Translated, it gives CASSFGRTERQETQYF. The gene calls are TRBV7-9 and TRBJ2-5; D not resolved. Germline assignment: CDR1 SEHNR and CDR2 FQNEAQ (reference sequence). Between the trimmed V and J ends, which lost 3 bases and 2 bases, there was a span of 16 bases. The CDR3 contains 16 residues.

This clonotype was detected only a few times. This chain uses TRBV4-2 with TRBJ1-6; D is unresolved. Germline V gene sequence: CDR1 LGHNA, CDR2 YNFKEQ. The CDR3 totals 17 residues. The germline V and J ends were trimmed by 1 base and 8 bases, with 18 bases remaining between them. CDR3 DNA: TGTGCCAGCAGCCAAGGAGGTCCAGGACTGCCCTATTCACCCCTCCACTTT. Its protein product is CASSQGGPGLPYSPLHF.

This clonotype was found many times. The chain recombines TRBV12-3 or TRBV12-4 with TRBJ2-1, with D possibly being TRBD2 (5 bases). CDR3 length equals 15 residues. V lost 0 bases, J lost 4 bases, and 10 bases lay in between. Here the CDR3 DNA reads TGTGCCAGCAGTTTAGCGGAGCGGAAATACAATGAGCAGTTCTTC. Protein: CASSLAERKYNEQFF.

J is TRBJ1-3 and V is TRBV20-1; D is uncertain. The V gene's germline CDR1 is DFQATT and CDR2 SNEGSKA (reference sequence). Trimming removed 5 bases from V and 2 bases from J, with 13 bases in between. The CDR3 has 14 amino acids. This CDR3 is CSARREPPGNTIYF. The CDR3 DNA reads as TGCAGTGCTCGAAGGGAGCCACCTGGAAACACCATATATTTT.

This clonotype was seen a few times. The V gene is TRBV5-1, the J gene TRBJ2-7; D tentatively fits TRBD1 or TRBD2 (5 bases each). With 2 bases removed from V and 2 bases from J, the gap between germline ends came to 8 bases. The CDR3 is made up of 13 amino acids. CDR1 and CDR2 from the germline V gene are SGHRS and YFSETQ. CDR3 residues: CASSLEGPYEQYF. The CDR3 coding sequence is TGCGCCAGCAGCTTAGAGGGACCCTACGAGCAGTACTTC. The entire variable domain, with the rest obtained from reference TRBV5-1 and TRBJ2-7, is as follows: KAGVTQTPRYLIKTRGQQVTLSCSPISGHRSVSWYQQTPGQGLQFLFEYFSETQRNKGNFPGRFSGRQFSNSRSEMNVSTLELGDSALYLCASSLEGPYEQYFGPGTRLTVT.

Many counts were recorded for this clonotype. J is TRBJ1-2 and V is TRBV12-3 or TRBV12-4; D is unresolved. Trimming removed 3 bases at V and 3 bases at J, with 14 bases between. This CDR3 is built from 15 residues. The CDR3 loop reads CASSLIPGGYYGYTF. The CDR3 DNA reads TGTGCCAGCAGTTTGATCCCCGGAGGCTACTATGGCTACACCTTC.

The CDR3 bases are TGCAGTGCTAGAGCTCGCGGGGGGGCGTCCTACAATGAGCAGTTCTTC. It yields the protein CSARARGGASYNEQFF. The chain has TRBV20-1 and TRBJ2-1; 9 nucleotides agree with TRBD2. The ends lost 1 base at V and 1 base at J; junction bases unmatched: 5. Germline CDR1 reads DFQATT; CDR2 reads SNEGSKA (reference sequence). The CDR3 consists of 16 residues.

This clonotype was counted only a few times. The chain links TRBV29-1 to TRBJ2-1, with a possible D match to TRBD2 (7 bases). Germline V gene sequence: CDR1 SQVTM, CDR2 ANQGSEA. The length of the CDR3 is 15 residues. V lost 7 bases to trimming and J lost 0 bases, with 16 bases between them. CDR3 amino acids: CSAEGEGDSYNEQFF. CDR3 DNA: TGCAGCGCCGAGGGGGAGGGTGACTCCTACAATGAGCAGTTCTTC.

This clonotype came up many times. The CDR3 sequence: CSVEGTGQDKAFF. CDR3 bases: TGCAGCGTTGAAGGCACGGGACAGGACAAAGCTTTCTTT. The rearrangement joins TRBV29-1 to TRBJ1-1, with TRBD1 identical over 8 bases. Germline V gives CDR1 SQVTM, CDR2 ANQGSEA. The J segment lost 9 bases and the V segment lost 1 base, leaving 7 bases of the junction unmatched. CDR3 length: 13 residues.

This chain joins TRBV29-1 and TRBJ2-7; TRBD1 matches 8 bases. This CDR3 region has 13 residues. Germline CDR1 and CDR2: SQVTM and ANQGSEA. V lost 7 bases, J lost 7 bases, and 12 bases stayed unmatched. DNA for the CDR3: TGCAGCGCCGAGGACAGGGACCCTTGGGAGCAGTACTTC. It codes for CSAEDRDPWEQYF.

The chain employs TRBV6-5 and TRBJ2-3; 8 positions agree with TRBD2. Germline loops: CDR1 MNHEY, CDR2 SVGAGI. The CDR3 is 16 residues long. V lost 0 bases and J lost 3; bases outside the gene matches: 5. CDR3 loop: CASSYSREGVTDTQYF. In DNA, the CDR3 is TGTGCCAGCAGTTACTCCCGGGAGGGGGTAACAGATACGCAGTATTTT.

V is TRBV7-9 and J is TRBJ1-1; D not certain. The CDR3 has 15 residues. Trimming stripped 6 bases from V and 2 bases from J, with 16 bases between. From germline, CDR1 is SEHNR and CDR2 FQNEAQ (reference sequence). In DNA, the CDR3 is TGTGCCAGCAGTAAAAGTTCTTGGGGAAACACTGAAGCTTTCTTT. It translates to CASSKSSWGNTEAFF.

The chain carries TRBV29-1 and TRBJ2-2, with TRBD2 as a possible D gene (6 bases). There are 13 residues in the CDR3. Trimming shortened V by 5 bases and J by 0 bases, and 7 bases separated the two germline ends. Germline loops: CDR1 SQVTM, CDR2 ANQGSEA. CDR3 protein: CSVPGANTGELFF. For the CDR3, the DNA is TGCAGCGTTCCGGGAGCGAACACCGGGGAGCTGTTTTTT.

The chain uses TRBV5-6 and TRBJ1-2, with a tentative D call TRBD1 (5 bases). Germline V gene data show CDR1 as SGHDT and CDR2 as YYEEEE. The germline V and J ends were trimmed by 5 bases and 6 bases, with 23 bases remaining between them. The CDR3 consists of 16 residues. The CDR3 is CASRTVGDDRGDGYTF. In nucleotides, the CDR3 is TGTGCCAGCAGGACAGTAGGGGACGATAGGGGTGATGGCTACACCTTC.

This clonotype showed up just a few times. The chain links TRBV5-1 to TRBJ2-5; 7 bases are a match to TRBD2. Trimming at V came to 0 bases and at J to 0 bases, leaving 5 bases not matched to a gene. Germline V CDR1 and CDR2: SGHRS, YFSETQ. CDR3 size: 16 residues. The CDR3 sequence is CASSLGWGGYQETQYF. As DNA, the CDR3 is TGCGCCAGCAGCTTGGGTTGGGGGGGGTACCAAGAGACCCAGTACTTC.

This clonotype has only a few counts. The genes are TRBV24-1 and TRBJ2-7, with 7 bases matching TRBD1. Germline V gives CDR1 KGHDR, CDR2 SFDVKD. J was trimmed by 1 base and V by 4 bases; bases with no gene match: 6. This CDR3 region has 15 residues. The CDR3 nucleotides are TGTGCCACCAGTGACCCCGGGACAGCATCCTACGAGCAGTACTTC. Translating it yields CATSDPGTASYEQYF.

The CDR3, as DNA: TGTGCCATCAGTGAACCAACCCTCCGACAGGGTGGACGTGGCTACACCTTC. This gives the protein CAISEPTLRQGGRGYTF. This rearrangement joins TRBV10-3 to TRBJ1-2; 7 bases are shared with TRBD1. V dropped 3 bases and J dropped 7; count of bases not matched to a gene: 17. The CDR3 is 17 amino acids. The germline gives CDR1 ENHRY, CDR2 SYGVKD.

This clonotype was found a few times. The chain has TRBV20-1 and TRBJ1-1; 9 bases map to TRBD1. This CDR3 is built from 13 residues. V lost 1 base and J lost 7; bases outside the gene matches: 4. The germline V gene has CDR1 DFQATT and CDR2 SNEGSKA (reference sequence). CDR3 in amino acids: CSARGQGEGEAFF. In nucleotides, the CDR3 is TGCAGTGCTAGAGGACAGGGGGAAGGTGAAGCTTTCTTT.

V gene TRBV2 combines with J gene TRBJ1-2; TRBD1 matches 8 bases. Germline loops: CDR1 SNHLY, CDR2 FYNNEI. The CDR3 consists of 14 residues. With V trimmed by 8 bases and J by 4 bases, 9 bases remained unmatched. The CDR3 here is CASLPGTGFYGYTF. The CDR3 coding sequence is TGTGCCAGCCTTCCGGGGACAGGTTTCTATGGCTACACCTTC.

This clonotype was found many times. The chain carries TRBV24-1 and TRBJ2-7; D gene unclear. The CDR3 sequence is 15 residues long. The V and J ends lost 6 bases and 2 bases respectively, with 16 bases between them. Germline assignment: CDR1 KGHDR and CDR2 SFDVKD. CDR3 residues: CATSPGTPGTYEQYF. Here the CDR3 DNA reads TGTGCCACCAGTCCCGGAACTCCCGGAACCTACGAGCAGTACTTC.

This chain uses TRBV10-2 with TRBJ2-5; D is possibly TRBD1 (5 bases). V lost 8 bases to trimming and J lost 4 bases, with 17 bases between them. In germline, CDR1 is WSHSY, CDR2 SAAADI. This CDR3 is built from 14 residues. CDR3 amino acids: CASRVGALGETQYF. CDR3 coding DNA: TGCGCCAGCCGGGTTGGGGCCTTGGGAGAGACCCAGTACTTC.

This clonotype was detected ten times or more. The chain has TRBV28 and TRBJ1-1, with D perhaps TRBD1 (5 bases). Germline loops: CDR1 MDHEN, CDR2 SYDVKM. V was trimmed by 5 bases and J by 0 bases, leaving 13 bases between them. The CDR3 length is 15 residues. CDR3 amino acids: CASSQTKGVNTEAFF. The CDR3 DNA sequence: TGTGCCAGCAGTCAAACGAAAGGGGTGAACACTGAAGCTTTCTTT.

This clonotype was observed at least ten times. As DNA, the CDR3 is TGCGCCAGCAGCTTGGAGCCGGGGACGAACACTGAAGCTTTCTTT. Protein: CASSLEPGTNTEAFF. The V and J genes are TRBV5-1 and TRBJ1-1; D is possibly TRBD1 (5 bases). Between the trimmed V and J ends, which lost 0 bases and 1 base, there was a span of 10 bases. Germline CDR1 reads SGHRS; CDR2 reads YFSETQ. CDR3 length: 15 residues.

V is TRBV28 and J is TRBJ2-5; 7 bases line up with TRBD1. J was trimmed by 3 bases and V by 4 bases; bases with no gene match: 5. This CDR3 contains 14 residues. Per germline, CDR1 MDHEN and CDR2 SYDVKM. CDR3 amino acids: CASSSGTVEETQYF. The CDR3 nucleotides are TGTGCCAGCAGTTCCGGGACAGTGGAAGAGACCCAGTACTTC.

This clonotype was detected only a few times. The chain couples TRBV28 to TRBJ1-5; D uncertain. The V and J ends lost 4 bases and 1 base respectively, with 14 bases between them. The CDR3 runs to 16 residues. Germline V gene data show CDR1 as MDHEN and CDR2 as SYDVKM. CDR3 bases: TGTGCCAGCAGTTCTCTCTTAGGCAGGAGCAATCAGCCCCAGCATTTT. This sequence encodes CASSSLLGRSNQPQHF.

In this sample, this clonotype turned up a few times. The rearrangement uses TRBV5-1 and TRBJ1-2; D unclear. This CDR3 has 12 amino acids. Trimming shortened V by 5 bases and J by 6 bases, and 11 bases separated the two germline ends. Germline-derived CDR1 and CDR2 are SGHRS and YFSETQ. CDR3 amino acids: CASSIGVDGYTF. Written as DNA, the CDR3 is TGCGCCAGCAGTATCGGGGTCGATGGCTACACCTTC. The variable domain in full, completed from reference TRBV5-1 and TRBJ1-2, reads KAGVTQTPRYLIKTRGQQVTLSCSPISGHRSVSWYQQTPGQGLQFLFEYFSETQRNKGNFPGRFSGRQFSNSRSEMNVSTLELGDSALYLCASSIGVDGYTFGSGTRLTVV.

This clonotype was detected ten times or more. The chain links TRBV10-3 to TRBJ2-7; the match to TRBD1 covers 8 bases. The CDR3 sequence is 13 residues long. Trimming removed 10 bases from V and 3 bases from J; junction bases left unmatched: 8. The germline gives CDR1 ENHRY, CDR2 SYGVKD. CDR3 loop: CATSPGQDYEQYF. The CDR3 coding sequence is TGTGCCACGTCACCGGGACAGGACTACGAGCAGTACTTC.